This T cell receptor beta chain was sequenced for a study of blood T cell repertoires in COVID-19. At the level of the study: Sites across the United States, Italy and Spain contributed samples from acute and convalescent COVID-19. PBMCs, B-cell-depleted T cells, or T cells provided the cDNA or gDNA that made up the material.

Methods used by the authors: Reference gene primer amplification gave nucleated cell count estimates. TCRdb keeps only in-frame clones here, not all; method: immunoSEQ multiplex PCR. The V and J calls and clone size come from that table; D and trimming were worked out from the DNA. Among under 100,000 clones listed, 80% to 90% were seen once. The CDR3 runs to 14 residues. Germline lookup yields CDR1 MDHEN and CDR2 SYDVKM. Trimming removed 5 bases from V and 2 bases from J; junction bases left unmatched: 6. The chain has TRBV28 and TRBJ2-7; 7 bases are a match to TRBD1. The sequencing sample was made of peripheral blood. The TCR comes from a human donor in a cohort sampled during active COVID-19. This CDR3 is CASSVYRGTYEQYF. The CDR3 region has the DNA TGTGCCAGCAGTGTCTACAGGGGCACCTACGAGCAGTACTTC.